A single sample gave rise to the 9 T cell receptor beta chains below, sequenced in a study of vaccination effects on CD4 cells after COVID-19. Isolating CD4+ T cells followed about 10 days of culture. What these receptors recognize is not known. Measured with immunoSEQ multiplex PCR; TCRdb has only the in-frame clones, and not every one. The sample carries some 23,000 clones, less than 75% recorded once. Sequencing used CD4+ T cells from PBMCs cultured without peptide, obtained before COVID-19 vaccination. The source is a human donor who received a COVID-19 vaccine.

The J gene is TRBJ1-2, the V gene TRBV5-1; D might be TRBD1 (5 bases). This CDR3 comprises 12 residues. Germline CDR1 SGHRS, CDR2 YFSETQ. V lost 2 bases and J 7 bases, leaving 9 bases between the germline ends. The CDR3 sequence: CASSLSGFGYTF. The CDR3 DNA is TGCGCCAGCAGCTTATCAGGGTTTGGCTACACCTTC. Drawing the rest from reference TRBV5-1 and TRBJ1-2, the complete variable domain is KAGVTQTPRYLIKTRGQQVTLSCSPISGHRSVSWYQQTPGQGLQFLFEYFSETQRNKGNFPGRFSGRQFSNSRSEMNVSTLELGDSALYLCASSLSGFGYTFGSGTRLTVV.

This rearrangement joins TRBV5-1 to TRBJ2-1; 7 bases are a match to TRBD1. The CDR3 loop spans 13 amino acids. J lost 8 bases, V lost 4 bases, and 6 bases had no gene match. Germline CDR1 is SGHRS and CDR2 is YFSETQ. The CDR3 region is CASSPLQGHEQFF. In DNA form, the CDR3 reads TGCGCCAGCAGCCCGTTACAGGGGCATGAGCAGTTCTTC.

The gene calls are TRBV11-2 and TRBJ2-6; D is unresolved. The V and J ends lost 6 bases and 0 bases respectively, with 9 bases between them. This CDR3 region has 15 residues. CDR1 and CDR2 from the germline V gene are SGHAT and FQNNGV. The CDR3 sequence is CASRSLDSGANVLTF. The CDR3 DNA reads as TGTGCCAGCAGATCATTGGACTCTGGGGCCAACGTCCTGACTTTC.

V and J are TRBV7-2 and TRBJ1-1, with D uncertain. V was pared by 1 base and J by 7 bases, with 16 bases between. Germline CDR1 and CDR2: SGHTA and FQGNSA. CDR3 length: 15 residues. CDR3 region: CASSLDLRAEFEAFF. The CDR3 DNA sequence: TGTGCCAGCAGCTTAGATTTAAGGGCTGAATTTGAAGCTTTCTTT.

V gene TRBV6-2 or TRBV6-3 combines with J gene TRBJ1-5; 10 bases map to TRBD1. This CDR3 is built from 16 residues. The J segment lost 2 bases and the V segment lost 2 bases, leaving 3 bases of the junction unmatched. CDR1 and CDR2 from the germline V gene are MNHEY and SVGEGT. CDR3 DNA sequence: TGTGCCAGCAGTTACGACAGGGGGCGAGGCAATCAGCCCCAGCATTTT. Its protein is CASSYDRGRGNQPQHF.

The genes are TRBV2 and TRBJ2-2, with no clear D. The CDR3 covers 13 residues. Trimming left V 6 bases short and J 3 bases short, with 8 bases between. Germline CDR1 and CDR2: SNHLY and FYNNEI. DNA for the CDR3: TGTGCCAGCAGCCTGTCCGACACCGGGGAGCTGTTTTTT. It is translated as CASSLSDTGELFF.

In the case of this clone: An end of the junction does not agree with germline; a read error may underlie this. The rearrangement uses TRBV20-1 and TRBJ2-1; D is undetermined. CDR3 length: 11 residues. Germline V lookup: CDR1 DFQATT, CDR2 SNEGSKA (reference sequence). The CDR3 sequence: CSARSSNEQFF. The CDR3 DNA follows: TGCAGTGCTAGATCCTCCAATGAGCAGTTCTTC.

V gene TRBV18 combines with J gene TRBJ2-4; 8 bases are shared with TRBD2. Trimming removed 3 bases from V and 6 bases from J; junction bases left unmatched: 10. The CDR3 is 16 amino acids. Per germline, CDR1 KGHSH and CDR2 LQKENI. The CDR3 DNA sequence: TGTGCCAGCTCACCTCGGGGTAGCGGGGTAAGAAACATTCAGTACTTC. This sequence encodes CASSPRGSGVRNIQYF.

J is TRBJ2-7 and V is TRBV7-2, with D maybe TRBD2 (6 bases). V lost 3 bases to trimming and J lost 0 bases, with 9 bases between them. Germline-derived CDR1 and CDR2 are SGHTA and FQGNSA. The CDR3 covers 14 residues. The CDR3 here is CASSLGGTSYEQYF. DNA of the CDR3: TGTGCCAGCAGCTTGGGCGGGACCTCCTACGAGCAGTACTTC.